This T cell receptor beta chain was observed in a study of blood T cell repertoires in COVID-19 (TCRdb year 2020). In the study overall: Collaborator samples came from the United States, Italy and Spain and covered acute and convalescent phases of COVID-19. The material from the prospective study consisted of cDNA or gDNA derived from T cells, B-cell-depleted T cells, or PBMCs. Subjects who had been exposed to COVID-19, were actively infected with it, or had recovered from it provided the deeply sampled blood TCRbeta repertoires that made up the dataset. The repertoires were released in a freely available public database meant as a resource for research on the immune response to SARS-CoV-2. The samples were drawn from two sources: the first 160 participants of the ongoing ImmuneRACE study, and 1,200 or so subjects contributed by 6 global collaborators. A de-identified subject ID, COVID-19 status, age in years and sex were almost always included in the sample metadata. Where available, HLA class I and class II types were obtained from metadata supplied by the sample provider rather than from assay-based typing. The investigation overall reported the following: The quantity of clinical and demographic metadata differed by source and by participant and was supplied without curation.

The CDR3 spans 13 residues, from the cysteine through the phenylalanine. The retained sequence is limited to the CDR3, 39 bases, with the frame set at the first base. The germline V gene yields MNHEY for CDR1 and SVGAGI for CDR2. V is pared back by 7 bases and J by 2 bases, with 11 bases lying between the germline termini. This clone was seen only a few times. It has no known antigen specificity. No much larger clone exists at a distance of one base, and base qualities are not known. TCRbeta CDR3 regions were amplified from genomic DNA using the immunoSEQ Assay, a bias-controlled multiplex PCR. Per the authors' processing: Within the assay, amplification of reference gene primers was used to estimate how many nucleated cells each sample contained. Sequence reads were collapsed and filtered to measure the absolute abundance of every unique TCRbeta CDR3 rearrangement. For each sample, productive Simpson clonality was calculated by taking the square root of Simpson's diversity index across productive rearrangements. TCRdb's version of the immuneACCESS table is confined to in-frame rearrangements and falls short of the full clone set. An unresolved V gene accounts for under half of the shortfall where checked; the remainder is of unknown origin. The D gene and trimming were derived from the DNA, and the V and J assignments and clone size from that table. The sample data list roughly 110,000 clones, and roughly 88% of these were observed just once. Jointly, the top ten make up under 7% of the sample.

The collaborating institutions used their own protocols to collect whole blood in K2EDTA tubes. For TCRbeta analysis, collaborator samples were shipped as frozen whole blood, as isolated PBMCs, or as DNA extracted from either sample type. This chain joins TRBV6-5 to TRBJ1-1; 5 matching bases give a weak D call of TRBD1. The sequence derives from a man aged 50-60 years with active or convalescent COVID-19. Source material: peripheral blood. The CDR3 corresponds to CASMTGTNTEAFF. At the DNA level, the sequence is TGTGCCAGCATGACCGGGACTAACACTGAAGCTTTCTTT.